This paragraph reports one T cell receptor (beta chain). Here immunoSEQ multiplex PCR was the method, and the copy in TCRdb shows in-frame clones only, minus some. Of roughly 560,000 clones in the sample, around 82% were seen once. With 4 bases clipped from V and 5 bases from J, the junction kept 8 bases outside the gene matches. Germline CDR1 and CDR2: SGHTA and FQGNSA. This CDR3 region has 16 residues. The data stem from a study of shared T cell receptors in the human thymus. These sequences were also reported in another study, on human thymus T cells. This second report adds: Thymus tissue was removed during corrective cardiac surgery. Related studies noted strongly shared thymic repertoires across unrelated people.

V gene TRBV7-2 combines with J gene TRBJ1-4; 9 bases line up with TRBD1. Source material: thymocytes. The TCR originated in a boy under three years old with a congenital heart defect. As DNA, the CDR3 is TGTGCCAGCAGCTCCAGACAGGGGGAGAAGAATGAAAAACTGTTTTTT. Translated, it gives CASSSRQGEKNEKLFF. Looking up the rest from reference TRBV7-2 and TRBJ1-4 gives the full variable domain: GAGVSQSPSNKVTEKGKDVELRCDPISGHTALYWYRQSLGQGLEFLIYFQGNSAPDKSGLPSDRFSAERTGGSVSTLTIQRTQQEDSAVYLCASSSRQGEKNEKLFFGSGTQLSVL.